Presented here are 10 T cell receptor beta chains from one specimen sequenced in a study of response to subunit inactivated influenza vaccine (dated by TCRdb to between 2018 and 2020). The library came from RT-PCR. Data came from an Illumina HiSeq 2500. TCRdb passed the public sequencing reads through fastp at Q25 and MiXCR, retaining productive beta sequences. Entries are consolidated by CDR3 protein sequence, retaining the most common genes and DNA. For this sample there are about 570,000 distinct CDR3 sequences; 11% appear just once. The ten largest clones take up 9.5% to 12% of the sample. These same data were also listed under a study on T cells expressing NK-cell markers. The other study reports the following: TCR beta cDNA libraries were made by 5'RACE template switching that added a universal primer site and unique molecular identifiers.

Sequenced here: PBMCs from blood, sampled on the day of vaccination. Every receptor here comes from a man aged 50-60 years who received an inactivated influenza vaccine. Donor details come from another sample of the same person, matched by shared clones.

This chain links TRBV4-3 with TRBJ2-5; D tentatively reads TRBD1 or TRBD2 (5 bases each). The germline V gene encodes CDR1 LGHNA and CDR2 YSLEER. The V end was cut by 0 bases, the J end by 4 bases, with 15 bases between. This CDR3 has 16 residues. The DNA for the CDR3 is TGCGCCAGCAGCCAAGATTGGCGGGTGGGGGTAGAGACCCAGTACTTC. This gives the protein CASSQDWRVGVETQYF.

This clonotype turned up a few times. The rearrangement joins TRBV20-1 to TRBJ1-5, with TRBD1 matching 11 bases. Germline CDR1 is DFQATT and CDR2 is SNEGSKA (reference sequence). Trimming at V came to 5 bases and at J to 2 bases, leaving 11 bases not matched to a gene. This CDR3 region has 17 residues. This CDR3 reads CSAGQGARGRGNQPQHF. The CDR3 coding sequence is TGCAGTGCTGGACAGGGGGCGCGAGGCAGGGGCAATCAGCCCCAGCATTTT.

This chain joins TRBV12-3 or TRBV12-4 and TRBJ1-1, with D uncertain. The V and J ends lost 2 bases and 6 bases respectively, with 7 bases between them. This CDR3 contains 12 residues. CDR3 loop: CASSLIRSEAFF. As DNA, the CDR3 is TGTGCCAGCAGTTTAATCCGATCTGAAGCTTTCTTT.

The V and J genes are TRBV20-1 and TRBJ2-7, with 10 bases identical to TRBD2. The germline V gene has CDR1 DFQATT and CDR2 SNEGSKA (reference sequence). The ends lost 2 bases at V and 5 bases at J; junction bases unmatched: 9. The CDR3 totals 15 residues. The CDR3 here is CSARLLAGAVDEQYF. CDR3 in DNA: TGCAGTGCTAGACTCCTAGCGGGAGCGGTCGACGAGCAGTACTTC.

This clonotype has at least ten counts. The rearrangement links TRBV6-4 to TRBJ2-2, with no clear D. The CDR3 consists of 13 residues. Between the trimmed V and J ends, which lost 5 bases and 4 bases, there was a span of 8 bases. The germline gives CDR1 MRHNA, CDR2 SNTAGT. The CDR3 coding sequence is TGTGCCAGCAGTCTCAGGACCACCGGGGAGCTGTTTTTT. Amino acid sequence: CASSLRTTGELFF.

This clonotype showed up just a few times. The V and J genes are TRBV7-2 and TRBJ1-5; D ambiguous. The germline gives CDR1 SGHTA, CDR2 FQGNSA. This CDR3 region has 14 residues. Trimming stripped 2 bases from V and 4 bases from J, with 9 bases between. CDR3 coding DNA: TGTGCCAGCAGCTTATGGTTTGAGAATCAGCCCCAGCATTTT. The encoded protein is CASSLWFENQPQHF.

This clonotype was found many times. The gene calls are TRBV4-2 and TRBJ2-4; TRBD1 matches 7 bases. Germline CDR1 LGHNA, CDR2 YNFKEQ. Trimming cost V 1 base and J 0 bases; bases outside gene matches: 6. The CDR3 has 17 amino acids. CDR3 DNA sequence: TGTGCCAGCAGCCAAGTAATGACAGGGATAGCCAAAAACATTCAGTACTTC. It codes for CASSQVMTGIAKNIQYF.

In the case of this clonotype: A clone one base away is much larger, so this may be a read error. The chain links TRBV12-3 or TRBV12-4 to TRBJ2-1, with D maybe TRBD2 (5 bases). The CDR3 runs to 14 residues. The CDR3 is CASSLQDGGNEPFF. In DNA, the CDR3 is TGTGCCAGCAGTTTACAAGACGGAGGAAATGAGCCGTTCTTC.

In this sample, this clonotype turned up many times. The chain recombines TRBV29-1 with TRBJ2-1; D is unclear. The germline V gene encodes CDR1 SQVTM and CDR2 ANQGSEA. The CDR3 is made up of 11 amino acids. The V and J ends lost 5 bases and 6 bases respectively, with 8 bases between them. The CDR3 DNA is TGCAGCGTTTTCGGGCCCAATGAGCAGTTCTTC. Its protein product is CSVFGPNEQFF.

This clonotype was observed at least ten times. V gene TRBV11-2 combines with J gene TRBJ1-2; D may be TRBD1 (5 bases). The CDR3 loop spans 14 amino acids. Looked up from germline, CDR1 is SGHAT and CDR2 is FQNNGV. Trimming cost V 0 bases and J 4 bases, with 9 bases left between them. CDR3 coding DNA: TGTGCCAGCAGCTTAGACGGGACGGCCTATGGCTACACCTTC. Translating it yields CASSLDGTAYGYTF.